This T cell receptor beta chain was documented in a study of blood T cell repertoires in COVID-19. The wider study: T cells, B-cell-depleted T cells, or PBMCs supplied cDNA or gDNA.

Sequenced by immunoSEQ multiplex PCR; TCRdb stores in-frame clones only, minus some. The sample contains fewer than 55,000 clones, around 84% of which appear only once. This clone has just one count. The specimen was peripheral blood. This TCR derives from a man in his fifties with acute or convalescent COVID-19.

The CDR3 spells CASSFGGEDYGYTF. CDR3 DNA: TGTGCCAGCAGCTTCGGGGGAGAGGACTATGGCTACACCTTC. The J gene is TRBJ1-2, the V gene TRBV5-8, with D maybe TRBD1 (5 bases). The V gene lost 2 bases and the J gene lost 3 bases, with 11 bases spanning the gap. The CDR3 contains 14 residues. Germline V CDR1 and CDR2: SGHTS, YDEGEE.